One sample yielded the 3 T cell receptor beta chains listed below, sequenced in a study of cytomegalovirus exposure and HLA in healthy donors. PCR used 60 Vbeta primers and 13 Jbeta primers. Measured with immunoSEQ multiplex PCR; TCRdb has only the in-frame clones, and not every one. Found here are about 200,000 clones, 75% to 85% of them singletons; the top ten hold about 0.37%. Input material: PBMCs. Receptor source: a male donor in good health and CMV-seropositive.

This sequence joins TRBV5-1 and TRBJ2-1; D unclear. CDR3 length equals 13 residues. Germline CDR1 reads SGHRS; CDR2 reads YFSETQ. Trimming left V 0 bases short and J 4 bases short, with 5 bases between. The DNA for the CDR3 is TGCGCCAGCAGCTTGGGACAATACAATGAGCAGTTCTTC. Translation: CASSLGQYNEQFF.

The V call is TRBV19, the J call TRBJ2-5, with TRBD2 as a possible D gene (6 bases). This CDR3 contains 13 residues. Germline assignment: CDR1 LNHDA and CDR2 SQIVND (reference sequence). Trimming removed 6 bases from V and 1 base from J, with 9 bases in between. The CDR3 DNA reads TGTGCCAGTAGCCGGGACTCCCAAGAGACCCAGTACTTC. Amino acid sequence: CASSRDSQETQYF.

This chain links TRBV7-2 with TRBJ2-4, with unresolved D. Germline-derived CDR1 and CDR2 are SGHTA and FQGNSA. Trimming stripped 1 base from V and 6 bases from J, with 16 bases between. CDR3 length: 16 residues. Written as DNA, the CDR3 is TGTGCCAGCAGCTTAGGCCCCCTCAGCGCCGGAAACATTCAGTACTTC. Protein product: CASSLGPLSAGNIQYF.